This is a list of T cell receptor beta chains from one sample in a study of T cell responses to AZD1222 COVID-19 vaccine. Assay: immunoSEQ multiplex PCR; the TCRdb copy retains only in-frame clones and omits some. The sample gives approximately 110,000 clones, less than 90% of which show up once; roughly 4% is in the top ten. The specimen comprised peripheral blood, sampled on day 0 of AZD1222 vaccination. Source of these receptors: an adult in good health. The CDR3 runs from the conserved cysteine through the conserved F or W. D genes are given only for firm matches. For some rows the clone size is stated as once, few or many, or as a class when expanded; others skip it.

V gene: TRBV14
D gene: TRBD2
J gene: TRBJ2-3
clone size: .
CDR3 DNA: TGTGCCAGCAGCCAAGGCAGCGGGAGGGGCACAGATACGCAGTATTTT
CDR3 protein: CASSQGSGRGTDTQYF

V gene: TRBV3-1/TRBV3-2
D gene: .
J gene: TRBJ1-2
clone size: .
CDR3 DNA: TGTGCCAGCAGCCAAGCGGGGGGCTATGGCTACACCTTC
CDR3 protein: CASSQAGGYGYTF

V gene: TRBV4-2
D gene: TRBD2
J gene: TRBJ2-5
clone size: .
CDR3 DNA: TGTGCCAGCAGCCAAGAGAGGTCAGCGGGGAGTGAGACCCAGTACTTC
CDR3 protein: CASSQERSAGSETQYF

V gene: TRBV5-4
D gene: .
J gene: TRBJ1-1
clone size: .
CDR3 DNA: TGTGCCAGCAGCGGGAGAACGGCGAACACTGAAGCTTTCTTT
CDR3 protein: CASSGRTANTEAFF

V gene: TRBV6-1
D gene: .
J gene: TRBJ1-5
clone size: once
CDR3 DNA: TGTGCCAGCAGTGAGTCACTGATCAATCAGCCCCAGCATTTT
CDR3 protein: CASSESLINQPQHF

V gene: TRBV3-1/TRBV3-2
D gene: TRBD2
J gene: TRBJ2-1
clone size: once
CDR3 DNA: TGTGCCAGCAGCCAAACTAGCGGGGGGCCCAGGCCCTACAATGAGCAGTTCTTC
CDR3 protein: CASSQTSGGPRPYNEQFF

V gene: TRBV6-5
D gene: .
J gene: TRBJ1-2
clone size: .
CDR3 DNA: TGTGCCAGCAGTTACTCGAAATCGGGCACTGGCTATGGCTACACCTTC
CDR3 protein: CASSYSKSGTGYGYTF

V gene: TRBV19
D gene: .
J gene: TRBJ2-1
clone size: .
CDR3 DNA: TGTGCCAGTAGTATTTTGGGAATCTCCTACAATGAGCAGTTCTTC
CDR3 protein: CASSILGISYNEQFF

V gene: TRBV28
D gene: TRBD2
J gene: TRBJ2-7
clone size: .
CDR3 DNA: TGTGCCAGCAGTCCCGCCCGACTAGCGGGATCCTTCTCCTACGAGCAGTACTTC
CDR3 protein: CASSPARLAGSFSYEQYF

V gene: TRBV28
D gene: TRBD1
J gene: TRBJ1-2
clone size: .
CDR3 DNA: TGTGCCAGCCAACAGGGGTTCTATGGCTACACCTTC
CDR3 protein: CASQQGFYGYTF

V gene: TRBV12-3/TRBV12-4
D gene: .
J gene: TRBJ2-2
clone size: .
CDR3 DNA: TGTGCCAGCAGTTTGATTAGTGTTCGGGAGCTGTTTTTT
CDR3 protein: CASSLISVRELFF

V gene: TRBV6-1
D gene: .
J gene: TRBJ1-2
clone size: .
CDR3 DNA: TGTGCCAGCAGTGAAGAGGTGGGGGCGCATTATGATAACTATGGCTACACCTTC
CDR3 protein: CASSEEVGAHYDNYGYTF

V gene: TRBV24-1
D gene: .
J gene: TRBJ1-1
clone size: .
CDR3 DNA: TGTGCCACCAGTGGTTCGTCAAACACTGAAGCTTTCTTT
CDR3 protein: CATSGSSNTEAFF

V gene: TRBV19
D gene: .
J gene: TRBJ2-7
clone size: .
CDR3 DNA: TGTGCCAGTAGTATCGGACTTAGGGCCTACGAGCAGTACTTC
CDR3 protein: CASSIGLRAYEQYF

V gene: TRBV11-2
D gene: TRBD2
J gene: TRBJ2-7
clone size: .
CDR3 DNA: TGTGCCAGCAGCTTCCAGCGGGAGGGTCCCTACGAGCAGTACTTC
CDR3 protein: CASSFQREGPYEQYF

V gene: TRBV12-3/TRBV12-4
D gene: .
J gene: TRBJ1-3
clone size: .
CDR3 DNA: TGTGCCAGCGATACAGCCTCTGGAAACACCATATATTTT
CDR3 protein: CASDTASGNTIYF

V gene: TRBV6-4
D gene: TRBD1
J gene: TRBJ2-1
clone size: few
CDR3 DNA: TGTGCCAGCAGTGCCGGGACAGGGTCCTACAATGAGCAGTTCTTC
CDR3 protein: CASSAGTGSYNEQFF

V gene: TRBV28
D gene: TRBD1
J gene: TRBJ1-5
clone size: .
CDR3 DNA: TGTGCCAGCAGTCCTCTTCGCGGGACAGAGGGGTTCAATCAGCCCCAGCATTTT
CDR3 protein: CASSPLRGTEGFNQPQHF

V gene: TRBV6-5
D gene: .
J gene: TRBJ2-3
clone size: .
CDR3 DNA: TGTGCCAGCCGATCGTCGGGAAGCTTCACAGATACGCAGTATTTT
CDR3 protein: CASRSSGSFTDTQYF

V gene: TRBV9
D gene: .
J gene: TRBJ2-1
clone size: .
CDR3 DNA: TGTGCCAGCAGCGTAGGTGGGGGGGCGAGGGAGCAGTTCTTC
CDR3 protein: CASSVGGGAREQFF

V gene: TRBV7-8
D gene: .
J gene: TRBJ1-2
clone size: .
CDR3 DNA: TGTGCCAGCAGCTTAGAGGGGACCTCGCCTGGCTACACCTTC
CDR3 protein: CASSLEGTSPGYTF

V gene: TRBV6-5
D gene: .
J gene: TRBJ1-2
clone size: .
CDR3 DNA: TGTGCCAGCAGTTCGGACTATGGCTACACCTTC
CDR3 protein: CASSSDYGYTF

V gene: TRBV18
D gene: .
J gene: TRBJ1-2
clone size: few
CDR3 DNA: TGTGCCAGCTCACCAGGGCCTCAGGTCGGGGACTATGGCTACACCTTC
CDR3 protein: CASSPGPQVGDYGYTF

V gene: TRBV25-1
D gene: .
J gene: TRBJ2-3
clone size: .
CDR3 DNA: TGTGCCAGCAGTGCCACAGGTTTTACAGGAGATACGCAGTATTTT
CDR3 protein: CASSATGFTGDTQYF

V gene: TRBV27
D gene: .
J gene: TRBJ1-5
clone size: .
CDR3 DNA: TGTGCCAGCAGCCAAGGGGGGAGCAATCAGCCCCAGCATTTT
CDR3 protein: CASSQGGSNQPQHF

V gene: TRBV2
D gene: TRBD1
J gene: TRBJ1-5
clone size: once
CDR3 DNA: TGTGCCAGCAGTGGACAGGGGACGTCGGGCAATCAGCCCCAGCATTTT
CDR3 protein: CASSGQGTSGNQPQHF

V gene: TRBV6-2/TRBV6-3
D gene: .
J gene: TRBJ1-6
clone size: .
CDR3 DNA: TGTGCCAGCAGTTACGTGAGGACAGCGATTAATTCACCCCTCCACTTT
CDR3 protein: CASSYVRTAINSPLHF

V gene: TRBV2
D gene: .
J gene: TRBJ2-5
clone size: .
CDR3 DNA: TGTGCCAGCAGTGGGGGGCAAGAGACCCAGTACTTC
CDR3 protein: CASSGGQETQYF

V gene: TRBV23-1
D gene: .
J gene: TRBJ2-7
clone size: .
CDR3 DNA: TGCGCCAGCAGTCAATCGGGTCCCGCCGAGCAGTACTTC
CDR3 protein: CASSQSGPAEQYF

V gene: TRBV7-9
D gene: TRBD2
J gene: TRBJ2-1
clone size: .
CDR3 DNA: TGTGCCAGCAGCCCCCAAACCGGTAGTGGGAGGGCCAAAGGTGAGCAGTTCTTC
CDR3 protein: CASSPQTGSGRAKGEQFF

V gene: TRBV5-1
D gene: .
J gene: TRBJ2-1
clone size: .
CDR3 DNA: TGCGCCAGCAGCCTTCCTTGGGGGTCCTACAATGAGCAGTTCTTC
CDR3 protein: CASSLPWGSYNEQFF

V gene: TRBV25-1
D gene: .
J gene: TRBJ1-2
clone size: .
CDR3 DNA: TGTGCCAGCAGTCCATCCAGTTCAGCTAACTATGGCTACACCTTC
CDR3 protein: CASSPSSSANYGYTF

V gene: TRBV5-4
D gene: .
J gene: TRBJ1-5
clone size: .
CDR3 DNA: TGTGCCAGCAGCTACGGGAGAGGTAGCAATCAGCCCCAGCATTTT
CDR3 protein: CASSYGRGSNQPQHF

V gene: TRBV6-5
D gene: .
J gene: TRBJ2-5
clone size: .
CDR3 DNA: TGTGCCAGCAGTTACTCAGGGACACTTCAAGAGACCCAGTACTTC
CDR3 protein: CASSYSGTLQETQYF

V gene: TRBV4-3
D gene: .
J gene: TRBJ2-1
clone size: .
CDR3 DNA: TGCGCCAGCAGCCAAACCGGGACTTTCAATGAGCAGTTCTTC
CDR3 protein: CASSQTGTFNEQFF

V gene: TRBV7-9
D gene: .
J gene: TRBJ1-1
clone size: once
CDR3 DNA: TGTGCCAGCAGTCAACTTTGGACATCAGTGAACACTGAAGCTTTCTTT
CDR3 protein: CASSQLWTSVNTEAFF

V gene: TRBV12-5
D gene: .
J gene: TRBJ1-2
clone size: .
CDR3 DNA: TGTGCTAGTGGTTTCCCCAGGACTGCTAACTATGGCTACACCTTC
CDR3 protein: CASGFPRTANYGYTF

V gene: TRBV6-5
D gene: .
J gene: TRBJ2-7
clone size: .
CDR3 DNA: TGTGCCAGCAGTTATAAGGGCCAGCCCTACGAGCAGTACTTC
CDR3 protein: CASSYKGQPYEQYF

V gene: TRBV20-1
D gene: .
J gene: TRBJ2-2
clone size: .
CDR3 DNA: TGCAGTGCTGGTGCAGCCGGGGAGCTGTTTTTT
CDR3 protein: CSAGAAGELFF

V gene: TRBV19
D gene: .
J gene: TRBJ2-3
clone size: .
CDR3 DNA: TGTGCCAGTAGTAGCGGGCCCACAGATACGCAGTATTTT
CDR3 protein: CASSSGPTDTQYF

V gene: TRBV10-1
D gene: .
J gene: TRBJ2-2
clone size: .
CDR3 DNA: TGCGCCAGCAGTCGCAGGGGAGCCGGGGAGCTGTTTTTT
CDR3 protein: CASSRRGAGELFF

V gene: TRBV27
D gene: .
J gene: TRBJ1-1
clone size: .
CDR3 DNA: TGTGCCAGCAGTTTACAACCGGGACGGGACACTGAAGCTTTCTTT
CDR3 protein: CASSLQPGRDTEAFF

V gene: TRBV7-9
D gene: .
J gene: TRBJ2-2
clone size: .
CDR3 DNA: TGTGCCAGCAGCTTAGCCCCAGGGGAGCTGTTTTTT
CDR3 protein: CASSLAPGELFF

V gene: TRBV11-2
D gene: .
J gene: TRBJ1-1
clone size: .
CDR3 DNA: TGTGCCAGCAGCTTCGACGGGCCGGGGACTGAAGCTTTCTTT
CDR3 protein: CASSFDGPGTEAFF

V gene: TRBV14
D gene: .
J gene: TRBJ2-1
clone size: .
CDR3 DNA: TGTGCCAGCAGGCAGGCCAGCAATGAGCAGTTCTTC
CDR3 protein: CASRQASNEQFF

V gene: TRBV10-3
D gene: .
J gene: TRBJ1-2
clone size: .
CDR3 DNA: TGTGCCACCGGGGGGGGATATGGCTACACCTTC
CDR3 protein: CATGGGYGYTF

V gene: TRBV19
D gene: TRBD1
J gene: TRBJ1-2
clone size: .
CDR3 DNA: TGTGCCATCCACAGGGGCGTCAGAGGCTACACCTTC
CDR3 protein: CAIHRGVRGYTF

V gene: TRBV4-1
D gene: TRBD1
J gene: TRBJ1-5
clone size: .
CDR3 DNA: TGCGCCAGCAGCCAACCCCAGGGACAGGGAGGTCAGCCCCAGCATTTT
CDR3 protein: CASSQPQGQGGQPQHF

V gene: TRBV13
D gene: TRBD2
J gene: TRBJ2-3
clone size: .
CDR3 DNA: TGTGCCAGCACTACTAGCGGGTGGGAATCCACAGATACGCAGTATTTT
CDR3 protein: CASTTSGWESTDTQYF

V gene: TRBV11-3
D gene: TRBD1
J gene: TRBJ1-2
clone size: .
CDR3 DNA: TGTGCCAGCAGCCCCAACCCGGGACAGGGCTATGGCTACACCTTC
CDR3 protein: CASSPNPGQGYGYTF

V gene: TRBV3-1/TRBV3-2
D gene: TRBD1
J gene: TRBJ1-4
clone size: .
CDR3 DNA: TGTGCCAGCAGCCGGGACAGTTCAGAAAAACTGTTTTTT
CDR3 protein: CASSRDSSEKLFF